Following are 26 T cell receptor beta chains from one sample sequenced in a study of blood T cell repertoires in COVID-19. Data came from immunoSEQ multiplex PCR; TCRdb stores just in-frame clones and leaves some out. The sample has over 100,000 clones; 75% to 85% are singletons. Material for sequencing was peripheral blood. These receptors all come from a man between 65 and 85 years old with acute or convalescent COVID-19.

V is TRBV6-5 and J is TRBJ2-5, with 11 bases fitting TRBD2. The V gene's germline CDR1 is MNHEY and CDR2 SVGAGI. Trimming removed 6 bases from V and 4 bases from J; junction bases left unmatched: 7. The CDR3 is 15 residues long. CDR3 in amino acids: CASRDIAGGPETQYF. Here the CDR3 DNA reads TGTGCCAGCAGGGACATAGCGGGGGGGCCAGAGACCCAGTACTTC.

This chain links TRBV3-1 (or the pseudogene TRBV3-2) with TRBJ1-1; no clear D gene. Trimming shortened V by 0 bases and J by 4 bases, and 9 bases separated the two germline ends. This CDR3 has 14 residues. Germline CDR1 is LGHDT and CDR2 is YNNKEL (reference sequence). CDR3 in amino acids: CASSQDWATTEAFF. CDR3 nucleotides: TGTGCCAGCAGCCAAGATTGGGCAACCACTGAAGCTTTCTTT.

In nucleotides, the CDR3 is TGTGCCAGCAGTCTCCCGGGGAGCTACTATGGCTACACCTTC. Translation gives CASSLPGSYYGYTF. This rearrangement joins TRBV28 to TRBJ1-2; D gene ambiguous. V dropped 5 bases and J dropped 3 bases, with 13 bases sitting between them. The CDR3 spans 14 residues. From germline, CDR1 is MDHEN and CDR2 SYDVKM.

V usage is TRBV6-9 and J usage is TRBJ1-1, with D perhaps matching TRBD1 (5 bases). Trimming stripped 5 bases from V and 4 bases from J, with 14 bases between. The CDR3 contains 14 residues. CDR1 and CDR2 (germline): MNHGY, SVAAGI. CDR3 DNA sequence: TGTGCCAGCAGTGAAAGGGCCCAGGGCACTGAAGCTTTCTTT. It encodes CASSERAQGTEAFF.

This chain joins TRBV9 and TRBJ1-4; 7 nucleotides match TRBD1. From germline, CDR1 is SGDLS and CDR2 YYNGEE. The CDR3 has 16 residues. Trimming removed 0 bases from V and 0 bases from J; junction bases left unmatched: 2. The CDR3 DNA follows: TGTGCCAGCAGCGTAGAGGGACAGACAACTAATGAAAAACTGTTTTTT. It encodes CASSVEGQTTNEKLFF.

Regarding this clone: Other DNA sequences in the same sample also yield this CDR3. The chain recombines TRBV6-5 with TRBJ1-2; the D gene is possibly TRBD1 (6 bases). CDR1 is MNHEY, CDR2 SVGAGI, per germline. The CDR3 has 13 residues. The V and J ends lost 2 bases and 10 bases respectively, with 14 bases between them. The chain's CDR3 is CASSYEGGGYYTF. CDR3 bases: TGTGCCAGCAGTTACGAAGGGGGTGGATACTACACCTTC.

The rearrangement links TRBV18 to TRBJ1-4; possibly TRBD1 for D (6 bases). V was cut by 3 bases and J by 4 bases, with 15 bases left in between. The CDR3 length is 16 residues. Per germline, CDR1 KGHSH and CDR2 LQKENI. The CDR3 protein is CASSPQPGTLNEKLFF. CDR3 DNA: TGTGCCAGCTCACCCCAGCCGGGGACACTTAATGAAAAACTGTTTTTT. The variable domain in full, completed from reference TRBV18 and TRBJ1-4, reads NAGVMQNPRHLVRRRGQEARLRCSPMKGHSHVYWYRQLPEEGLKFMVYLQKENIIDESGMPKERFSAEFPKEGPSILRIQQVVRGDSAAYFCASSPQPGTLNEKLFFGSGTQLSVL.

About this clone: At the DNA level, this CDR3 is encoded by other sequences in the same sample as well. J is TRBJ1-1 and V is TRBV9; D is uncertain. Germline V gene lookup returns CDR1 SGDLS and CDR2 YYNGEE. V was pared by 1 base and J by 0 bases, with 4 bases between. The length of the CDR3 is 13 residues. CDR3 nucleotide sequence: TGTGCCAGCAGCGTATCAGTGAACACTGAAGCTTTCTTT. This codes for CASSVSVNTEAFF. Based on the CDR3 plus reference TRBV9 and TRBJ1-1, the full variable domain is DSGVTQTPKHLITATGQRVTLRCSPRSGDLSVYWYQQSLDQGLQFLIQYYNGEERAKGNILERFSAQQFPDLHSELNLSSLELGDSALYFCASSVSVNTEAFFGQGTRLTVV.

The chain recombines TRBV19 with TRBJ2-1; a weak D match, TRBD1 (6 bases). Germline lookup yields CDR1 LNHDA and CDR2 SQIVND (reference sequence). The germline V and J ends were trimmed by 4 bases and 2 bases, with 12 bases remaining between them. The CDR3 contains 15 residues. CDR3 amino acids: CASSSNRVAYNEQFF. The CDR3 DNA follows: TGTGCCAGTAGTAGCAACAGGGTCGCCTACAATGAGCAGTTCTTC.

CDR3 in amino acids: CASSRGQQNTEAFF. The CDR3 region has the DNA TGTGCCAGCAGCAGGGGACAGCAGAACACTGAAGCTTTCTTT. The chain is built from TRBV5-4 and TRBJ1-1; TRBD1 matches at 7 bases. The CDR3 is 14 amino acids. V gave up 4 bases and J gave up 1 base; unmatched junction bases: 4. Germline V CDR1 and CDR2: SGHNT, YYREEE (reference sequence).

The chain's CDR3 is CAGRRGAGPTDTQYF. For the CDR3, the DNA is TGCGCCGGTCGAAGAGGTGCGGGTCCCACAGATACGCAGTATTTT. The chain recombines TRBV5-1 with TRBJ2-3, with TRBD2 as a possible D gene (5 bases). This CDR3 spans 15 amino acids. Germline values: CDR1 SGHRS, CDR2 YFSETQ. Trimming removed 10 bases from V and 2 bases from J, with 20 bases in between.

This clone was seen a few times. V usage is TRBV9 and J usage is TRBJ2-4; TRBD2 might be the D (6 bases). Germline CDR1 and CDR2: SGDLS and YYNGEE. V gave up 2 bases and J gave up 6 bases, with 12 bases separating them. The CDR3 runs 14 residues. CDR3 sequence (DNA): TGTGCCAGCAGCGTTAGACTAGGGTCAAACATTCAGTACTTC. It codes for CASSVRLGSNIQYF.

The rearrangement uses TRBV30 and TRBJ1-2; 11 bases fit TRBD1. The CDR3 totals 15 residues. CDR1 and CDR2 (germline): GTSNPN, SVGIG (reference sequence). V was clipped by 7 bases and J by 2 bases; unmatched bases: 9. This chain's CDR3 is CALPGQGGKNYGYTF. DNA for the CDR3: TGTGCCTTGCCGGGACAGGGGGGTAAAAACTATGGCTACACCTTC. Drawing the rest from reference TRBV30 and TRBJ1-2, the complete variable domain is SQTIHQWPATLVQPVGSPLSLECTVEGTSNPNLYWYRQAAGRGLQLLFYSVGIGQISSEVPQNLSASRPQDRQFILSSKKLLLSDSGFYLCALPGQGGKNYGYTFGSGTRLTVV.

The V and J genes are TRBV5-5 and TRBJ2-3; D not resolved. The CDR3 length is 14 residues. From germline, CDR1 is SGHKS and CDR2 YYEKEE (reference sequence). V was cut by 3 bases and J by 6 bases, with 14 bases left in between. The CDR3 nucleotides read TGTGCCAGCAGCTCGTCGACCGACTCGGATACGCAGTATTTT. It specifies CASSSSTDSDTQYF.

Written as DNA, the CDR3 is TGTGCCAGCAGGAAACATACAGGACAGGGGTATACGCAGTATTTT. This sequence encodes CASRKHTGQGYTQYF. The chain combines TRBV6-5 with TRBJ2-3; 9 nucleotides line up with TRBD1. Germline V gives CDR1 MNHEY, CDR2 SVGAGI. With V trimmed by 6 bases and J by 7 bases, 11 bases remained unmatched. CDR3 size: 15 residues.

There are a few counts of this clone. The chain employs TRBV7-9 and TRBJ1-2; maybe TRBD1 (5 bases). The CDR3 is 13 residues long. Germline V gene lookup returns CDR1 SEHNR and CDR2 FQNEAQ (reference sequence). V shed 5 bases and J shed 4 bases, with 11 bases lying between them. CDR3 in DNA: TGTGCCAGCAGCCGCCAGGGAACCTATGGCTACACCTTC. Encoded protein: CASSRQGTYGYTF.

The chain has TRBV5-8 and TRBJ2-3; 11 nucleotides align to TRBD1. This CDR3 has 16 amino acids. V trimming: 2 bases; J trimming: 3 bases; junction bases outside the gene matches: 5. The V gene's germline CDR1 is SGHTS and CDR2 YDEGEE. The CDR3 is CASSFEGQGATDTQYF. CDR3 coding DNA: TGTGCCAGCAGCTTTGAAGGACAGGGGGCAACAGATACGCAGTATTTT.

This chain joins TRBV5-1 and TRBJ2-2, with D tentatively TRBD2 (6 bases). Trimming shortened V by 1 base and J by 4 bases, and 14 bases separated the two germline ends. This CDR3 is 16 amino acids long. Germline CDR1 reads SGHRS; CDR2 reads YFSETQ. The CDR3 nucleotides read TGCGCCAGCAGCTTGACTATATCGGGAGTCACCGGGGAGCTGTTTTTT. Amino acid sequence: CASSLTISGVTGELFF.

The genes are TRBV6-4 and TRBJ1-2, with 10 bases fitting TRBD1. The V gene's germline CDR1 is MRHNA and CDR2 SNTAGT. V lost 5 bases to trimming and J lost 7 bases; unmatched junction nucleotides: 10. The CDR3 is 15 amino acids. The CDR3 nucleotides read TGTGCCAGCAGTAGCACCGGGACAGGGGCTTCTGGCTACACCTTC. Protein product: CASSSTGTGASGYTF.

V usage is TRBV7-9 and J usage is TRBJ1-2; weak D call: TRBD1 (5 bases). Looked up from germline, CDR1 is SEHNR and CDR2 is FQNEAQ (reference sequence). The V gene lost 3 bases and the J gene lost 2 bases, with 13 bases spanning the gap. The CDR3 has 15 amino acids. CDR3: CASSLGDGLNYGYTF. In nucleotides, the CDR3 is TGTGCCAGCAGCTTGGGGGACGGACTAAACTATGGCTACACCTTC.

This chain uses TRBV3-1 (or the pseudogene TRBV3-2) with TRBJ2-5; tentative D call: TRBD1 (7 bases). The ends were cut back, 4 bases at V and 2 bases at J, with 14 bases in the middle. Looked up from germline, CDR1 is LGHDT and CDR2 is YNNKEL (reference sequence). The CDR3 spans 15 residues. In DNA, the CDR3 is TGTGCCAGCAGCCTCCGGCGGGACAGACAAGAGACCCAGTACTTC. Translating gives CASSLRRDRQETQYF.

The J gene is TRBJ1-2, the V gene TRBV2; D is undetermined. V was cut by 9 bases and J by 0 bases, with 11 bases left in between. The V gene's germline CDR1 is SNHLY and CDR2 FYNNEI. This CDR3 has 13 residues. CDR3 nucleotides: TGTGCCAGTTGTCGGGATGCTAACTATGGCTACACCTTC. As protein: CASCRDANYGYTF.

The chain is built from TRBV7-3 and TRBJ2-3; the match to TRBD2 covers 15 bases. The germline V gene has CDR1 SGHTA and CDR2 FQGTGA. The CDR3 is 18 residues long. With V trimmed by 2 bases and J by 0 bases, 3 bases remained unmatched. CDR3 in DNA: TGTGCCAGCAGCTTAGGACTAGCGGGGGGGCGAAGCACAGATACGCAGTATTTT. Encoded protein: CASSLGLAGGRSTDTQYF.

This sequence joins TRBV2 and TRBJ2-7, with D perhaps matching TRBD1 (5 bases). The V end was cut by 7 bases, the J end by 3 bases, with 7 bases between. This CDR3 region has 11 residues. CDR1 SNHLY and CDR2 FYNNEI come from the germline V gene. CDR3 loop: CASKQVYEQYF. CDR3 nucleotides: TGTGCCAGCAAACAGGTCTACGAGCAGTACTTC.

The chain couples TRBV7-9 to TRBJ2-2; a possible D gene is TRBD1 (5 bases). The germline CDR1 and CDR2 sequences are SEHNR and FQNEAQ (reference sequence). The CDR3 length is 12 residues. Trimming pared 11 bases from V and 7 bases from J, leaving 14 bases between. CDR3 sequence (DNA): TGTGCCCTCAGGGCTTTCCGCGGGGAGCTGTTTTTT. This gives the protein CALRAFRGELFF.

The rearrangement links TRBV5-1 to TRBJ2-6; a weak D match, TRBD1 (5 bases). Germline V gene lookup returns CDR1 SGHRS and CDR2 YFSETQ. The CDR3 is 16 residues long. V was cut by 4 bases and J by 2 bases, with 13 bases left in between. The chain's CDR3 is CASSTTPGTGANVLTF. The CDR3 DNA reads TGCGCCAGCAGCACTACTCCAGGGACTGGGGCCAACGTCCTGACTTTC.